This TCR beta chain came from a study of blood T cell repertoires in COVID-19. The overall study: T cells, B-cell-depleted T cells, or PBMCs supplied cDNA or gDNA.

From germline, CDR1 is SNHLY and CDR2 FYNNEI. V lost 6 bases, J lost 5 bases, and 13 bases lay in between. The CDR3 totals 14 residues. Only a few counts were recorded for this clone. Here immunoSEQ multiplex PCR was the method, and the copy in TCRdb shows in-frame clones only, minus some. The data hold 120,000 to 150,000 clones, with approximately 83% observed a single time. Material for sequencing was peripheral blood. The chain couples TRBV2 to TRBJ2-2; weak D call: TRBD2 (6 bases). This TCR derives from a human donor in a cohort sampled during active COVID-19. CDR3 DNA sequence: TGTGCCAGCAGAGACCGGAGGGATACCGGGGAGCTGTTTTTT. It encodes CASRDRRDTGELFF.